The 9 T cell receptor beta chains below were found in one sample sequenced in a study of beta chain features in type 1 diabetes. TCRB transcripts that were expressed got sequenced, as all of the isolated RNA had been reverse transcribed. Method: immunoSEQ multiplex PCR; TCRdb's copy keeps in-frame clones and lacks some. Among about 230,000 clones listed, roughly 9.6% were seen once. Specimen: naive CD4+ T cells from blood. These receptors came from a woman aged 18-30 years in good health.

The gene calls are TRBV25-1 and TRBJ1-1, with 7 bases fitting TRBD1. The CDR3 totals 14 residues. The germline V gene has CDR1 MGHDK and CDR2 SYGVNS. Germline trimming cut 5 bases from V and 10 bases from J; bases unmatched to any gene: 13. The CDR3 DNA reads as TGTGCCAGCAGTATATCTAGGGGGCAGGGGGGAGCTTTCTTT. Translated: CASSISRGQGGAFF.

This rearrangement joins TRBV7-8 to TRBJ1-4; 8 nucleotides align to TRBD1. Germline V gives CDR1 SGHVS, CDR2 FQNEAQ. This CDR3 region has 17 residues. V was pared by 5 bases and J by 0 bases, with 8 bases of the junction left unmatched. The CDR3 coding sequence is TGTGCCAGCAGCCCACGGGACAGGAGCTCAACTAATGAAAAACTGTTTTTT. This translates into CASSPRDRSSTNEKLFF.

This chain uses TRBV14 with TRBJ1-1; no firm D call. The CDR3 contains 14 residues. Deletions cut 0 bases from V and 5 bases from J, with 10 bases between. Germline CDR1 and CDR2: SGHDN and FVKESK. This CDR3 reads CASSQDRSRTEAFF. The CDR3 DNA reads as TGTGCCAGCAGCCAAGATCGGTCCCGGACTGAAGCTTTCTTT.

This clone was counted between two and nine times. A junction end diverges from the germline sequence, so it may reflect a read error. This chain uses TRBV19 with TRBJ1-6; 7 bases map to TRBD1. Looked up from germline, CDR1 is LNHDA and CDR2 is SQIVND (reference sequence). CDR3 length: 15 residues. The CDR3 spells CASSIAGQVLSPLHF. For the CDR3, the DNA is TGTGCCAGTAGCATAGCCGGACAGGTCCTTTCACCCCTCCACTTT.

This clone turned up a few times. The chain is built from TRBV5-1 and TRBJ1-1, with 8 bases lining up with TRBD1. The CDR3 runs 16 residues. Germline V CDR1 and CDR2: SGHRS, YFSETQ. V lost 6 bases and J lost 5; bases outside the gene matches: 15. This CDR3 reads CASMLGNTGGGTEAFF. The CDR3 DNA sequence: TGCGCCAGCATGCTCGGGAATACAGGGGGAGGTACTGAAGCTTTCTTT.

This clone has more than one count but fewer than ten. The chain couples TRBV5-6 to TRBJ2-7; 7 bases fit TRBD1. V gave up 3 bases and J gave up 5 bases; unmatched junction bases: 14. Germline V gene lookup returns CDR1 SGHDT and CDR2 YYEEEE. The CDR3 totals 16 residues. This CDR3 is CASSSRTGSIVHEQYF. CDR3 DNA sequence: TGTGCCAGCAGCTCCCGGACAGGATCGATTGTCCACGAGCAGTACTTC.

This clone was counted only a few times. CDR3 amino acids: CASSLAQRTVQETQYF. The CDR3 nucleotides are TGCGCCAGCAGCTTGGCCCAGCGGACCGTGCAAGAGACCCAGTACTTC. The V and J genes are TRBV5-1 and TRBJ2-5, with D maybe TRBD2 (5 bases). Looked up from germline, CDR1 is SGHRS and CDR2 is YFSETQ. Trimming removed 0 bases at V and 2 bases at J, with 14 bases between. The CDR3 contains 16 residues.

The chain has TRBV13 and TRBJ2-5; 9 bases map to TRBD1. The CDR3 length is 17 residues. V shed 3 bases, J shed 4 bases, and the junction held 12 bases outside the gene matches. Germline loops: CDR1 PRHDT, CDR2 FYEKMQ (reference sequence). The chain's CDR3 is CASSFLSRTGEGETQYF. The CDR3 DNA is TGTGCCAGCAGCTTTCTTTCCAGGACAGGGGAGGGAGAGACCCAGTACTTC.

This clone appeared a few times. The chain uses TRBV6-1 and TRBJ1-1; D uncertain. This CDR3 spans 13 amino acids. Trimming removed 2 bases from V and 4 bases from J, with 8 bases in between. From germline, CDR1 is MNHNS and CDR2 SASEGT. CDR3 nucleotide sequence: TGTGCCAGCAGTGAAAATTACGGCACTGAAGCTTTCTTT. This sequence encodes CASSENYGTEAFF.